The next 12 T cell receptor beta chains were all read from a single sample in a study of cytomegalovirus exposure and HLA in healthy donors (TCRdb year 2017). Library creation used the immunoSEQ multiplex PCR assay. A mixture of 60 forward primers for TCR Vbeta segments and 13 reverse primers for TCR Jbeta segments was used in the multiplex PCR. The clones in this table, taken by TCRdb from immuneACCESS, are in-frame only. Not every clone is retained; where verified, under half of the shortfall comes from an unresolved V gene, and the cause of the rest is unknown. The sample table contains around 200,000 clones; only one count was recorded for over 75% of them. Clones ranked in the top ten supply 6.3% of the sample. The sequenced sample was PBMCs. These receptors came from a man aged 40-50 years in good health and CMV-seropositive.

This clone was detected once. The V gene is TRBV19, the J gene TRBJ1-2, with a weak D call TRBD1 (6 bases). CDR1 is LNHDA and CDR2 is SQIVND in the germline V gene (reference sequence). The CDR3 loop spans 15 amino acids. Trimming removed 9 bases at V and 4 bases at J, with 21 bases between. In nucleotides, the CDR3 is TGTGCCAGCGGGCCCGAGAGACAGGCGGGCTATGGCTACACCTTC. This sequence encodes CASGPERQAGYGYTF.

A single count supports this clone. The chain has TRBV10-1 and TRBJ2-1; TRBD1 agrees at 9 bases. After removal of 7 bases from V and 8 bases from J, the junction contained 12 bases not matched to a gene. The germline V gene encodes CDR1 WNHNN and CDR2 SYGVQD (reference sequence). The CDR3 is 15 residues long. As DNA, the CDR3 is TGCGCCAGCACTGGTGACAGGGGGACGATCGATGAGCAGTTCTTC. Residues: CASTGDRGTIDEQFF.

The chain recombines TRBV4-1 with TRBJ2-5; 13 nucleotides agree with TRBD2. This CDR3 spans 16 amino acids. Germline CDR1 reads MGHRA; CDR2 reads YSYEKL. Germline trimming cut 0 bases from V and 2 bases from J; bases unmatched to any gene: 0. The CDR3 here is CASSQEGLAGQETQYF. CDR3 nucleotides: TGCGCCAGCAGCCAAGAGGGACTAGCGGGGCAAGAGACCCAGTACTTC.

This chain uses TRBV28 with TRBJ1-2; 7 bases match TRBD1. CDR1 is MDHEN and CDR2 is SYDVKM in the germline V gene. With 4 bases clipped from V and 4 bases from J, the junction kept 3 bases outside the gene matches. CDR3 length: 13 amino acids. The CDR3 loop reads CASSSWDSYGYTF. The CDR3 nucleotides read TGTGCCAGCAGTTCCTGGGACAGCTATGGCTACACCTTC.

The rearrangement links TRBV14 to TRBJ2-5; possible D gene TRBD2, 5 bases. V was trimmed by 6 bases and J by 2 bases, leaving 13 bases between them. Germline loops: CDR1 SGHDN, CDR2 FVKESK. The CDR3 is 14 amino acids. CDR3 nucleotides: TGTGCCAGCAGTTTTGGAGGCGGACAAGAGACCCAGTACTTC. Protein product: CASSFGGGQETQYF.

The chain carries TRBV19 and TRBJ2-1, with 8 positions matching TRBD1. The J segment lost 12 bases and the V segment lost 3 bases, leaving 4 bases of the junction unmatched. Germline V gene sequence: CDR1 LNHDA, CDR2 SQIVND (reference sequence). The CDR3 is made up of 12 amino acids. In DNA form, the CDR3 reads TGTGCCAGTAGTATCTCTGACAGGGGGCAGTTCTTC. Translation: CASSISDRGQFF. Combining the CDR3 with reference TRBV19 and TRBJ2-1 gives the whole variable domain DGGITQSPKYLFRKEGQNVTLSCEQNLNHDAMYWYRQDPGQGLRLIYYSQIVNDFQKGDIAEGYSVSREKKESFPLTVTSAQKNPTAFYLCASSISDRGQFFGPGTRLTVL.

V and J are TRBV28 and TRBJ1-5; TRBD1 might be the D (5 bases). V lost 6 bases, J lost 2 bases, and 20 bases lay in between. The CDR3 has 17 residues. Germline V gene sequence: CDR1 MDHEN, CDR2 SYDVKM. In nucleotides, the CDR3 is TGTGCCAGCAGCATGCGGACTGGGGGGGTAGGCAATCAGCCCCAGCATTTT. Amino acid sequence: CASSMRTGGVGNQPQHF.

The chain joins TRBV7-8 to TRBJ2-6; unclear D gene. CDR3 length: 15 amino acids. The germline V and J ends were trimmed by 5 bases and 0 bases, with 8 bases remaining between them. Germline lookup yields CDR1 SGHVS and CDR2 FQNEAQ. CDR3 sequence reads: CASSSSRSGANVLTF. The CDR3 nucleotides read TGTGCCAGCAGCAGCTCCCGCTCTGGGGCCAACGTCCTGACTTTC.

This chain uses TRBV19 with TRBJ2-5; 7 positions agree with TRBD1. The CDR3 spans 15 residues. The germline gives CDR1 LNHDA, CDR2 SQIVND (reference sequence). In DNA, the CDR3 is TGTCCAAACGCCGGGACAGAATATTCACTAGGGACCCAGTACTTC. Translated: CPNAGTEYSLGTQYF.

The chain recombines TRBV30 with TRBJ2-3; possibly TRBD1 for D (5 bases). Germline loops: CDR1 GTSNPN, CDR2 SVGIG (reference sequence). The CDR3 runs to 13 residues. Trimming left V 3 bases short and J 3 bases short, with 10 bases between. The CDR3 nucleotides are TGTGCCTGGAGGACCGCAGGGACAGATACGCAGTATTTT. Amino acids: CAWRTAGTDTQYF.

The chain is built from TRBV9 and TRBJ2-7; no clear D. CDR1 SGDLS and CDR2 YYNGEE come from the germline V gene. The CDR3 is made up of 14 amino acids. Trimming stripped 0 bases from V and 7 bases from J, with 14 bases between. The CDR3 DNA reads TGTGCCAGCAGCGTAGATCTGGCGACGAGGGAGCAGTACTTC. Amino acids: CASSVDLATREQYF.

This clone was counted between two and nine times. This chain links TRBV7-2 with TRBJ2-3; TRBD1 agrees at 9 bases. The CDR3 covers 17 residues. With V trimmed by 5 bases and J by 2 bases, 11 bases remained unmatched. The V gene's germline CDR1 is SGHTA and CDR2 FQGNSA. This chain's CDR3 is CASSKGTGTPFTDTQYF. CDR3 nucleotides: TGTGCCAGCAGCAAGGGGACAGGGACCCCCTTCACAGATACGCAGTATTTT.